The T cell receptor (beta chain) under discussion was sequenced for a study of regulatory T cells in long-lasting Graves disease. General study results and limits: Persistent disease was characterized by preferential usage of TRBV28, TRBJ1-2 and TRBJ2-5.

The time point is: newly diagnosed GD, antithyroid drugs for less than 3 months. The TCR library was made from RNA that had been extracted from PBMCs in TRIzol. Roughly 9 milliliters of peripheral blood were drawn into EDTA tubes. Trimming took off 4 bases at V and 3 bases at J, with 9 bases between the two ends. The CDR3 covers 13 residues. CDR1 and CDR2 (germline): SGHNT, YENEEA. For TCR beta, libraries came from iRepertoire HTBI primers and Arm-PCR of CDR3 regions. TCRdb ran MiXCR on the multiplex PCR reads and lists one entry per CDR3 protein. The sample contains more than 450,000 distinct CDR3 sequences, about 12% of which appear only once. A remark on this clonotype: The antigen remains undetermined.

A further study also used this sample, focusing on T cells in Graves' hyperthyroidism and ophthalmopathy. That study adds: Graves' hyperthyroidism qualified as stable when ophthalmopathy did not progress within 18 months. TCR CDR3 regions were first amplified by RT-PCR with HTBI primers.

The sequence came from a young woman with Graves disease. V is TRBV11-3 and J is TRBJ2-5; D possibly corresponds to TRBD1 (6 bases). Material: peripheral blood mononuclear cells (PBMCs), obtained at new diagnosis, from a patient treated with antithyroid drugs. For the CDR3, the DNA is TGTGCCAGCAGCTCGGCAGGGGAAGAGACCCAGTACTTC. Translating gives CASSSAGEETQYF.